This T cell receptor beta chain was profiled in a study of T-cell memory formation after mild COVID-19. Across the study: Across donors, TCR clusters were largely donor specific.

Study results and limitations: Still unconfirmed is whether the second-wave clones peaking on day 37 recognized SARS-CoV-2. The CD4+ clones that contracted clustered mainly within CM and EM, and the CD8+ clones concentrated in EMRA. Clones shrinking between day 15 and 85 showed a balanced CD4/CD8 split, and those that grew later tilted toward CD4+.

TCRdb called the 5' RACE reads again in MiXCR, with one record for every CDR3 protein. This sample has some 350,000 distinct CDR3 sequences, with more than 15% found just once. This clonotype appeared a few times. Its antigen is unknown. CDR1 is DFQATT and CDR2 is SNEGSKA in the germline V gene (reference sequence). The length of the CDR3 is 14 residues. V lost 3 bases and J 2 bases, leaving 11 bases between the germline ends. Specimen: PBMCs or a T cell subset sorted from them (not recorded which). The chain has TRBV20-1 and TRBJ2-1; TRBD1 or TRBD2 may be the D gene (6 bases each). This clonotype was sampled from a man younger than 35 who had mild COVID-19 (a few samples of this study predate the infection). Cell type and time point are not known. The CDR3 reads CSARKGGPYNEQFF. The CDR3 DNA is TGCAGTGCTAGGAAGGGGGGCCCCTACAATGAGCAGTTCTTC.